These T cell receptor beta chains were read from a single sample in a study of identical twins. TCRdb redid the calling of the 5' RACE reads with MiXCR, one entry per CDR3 protein. The data show about 530,000 distinct CDR3 sequences, approximately 20% seen once. These records were also assigned to another study, of yellow fever vaccine responses in identical twins.

The sample taken for sequencing was CD4+ T cells sorted from blood. Source of these receptors: a woman aged 18-29 years in good health. CDR3s include the opening cysteine and the closing phenylalanine or tryptophan. The order of the fields is CDR3 DNA, CDR3 protein, D gene, J gene, clone size, V gene. A D gene is named only where the DNA matches it firmly. Size is stated for part of the rows, as once, few or many counts, or as a class when the clone is expanded.

cdr3_nt: TGCGCCAGCAGCGGGATAGCGGGTCGAGATGAGCAGTTCTTC
cdr3_aa: CASSGIAGRDEQFF
d_call: TRBD2
j_call: TRBJ2-1
clone_size: few
v_call: TRBV5-1

cdr3_nt: TGTGCCATCAGTGAGTCCGGGACTAGGGTCGGGTACGAGCAGTACTTC
cdr3_aa: CAISESGTRVGYEQYF
d_call: TRBD2
j_call: TRBJ2-7
clone_size: -
v_call: TRBV10-3

cdr3_nt: TGTGCCAGCAGCTTAGTTGAAGGACCGGGTCAGCCCCAGCATTTT
cdr3_aa: CASSLVEGPGQPQHF
d_call: -
j_call: TRBJ1-5
clone_size: few
v_call: TRBV7-8

cdr3_nt: TGTGCCAGCAGCTATGCGGGGGGGGTTGGCACTGAGCAGTTCTTC
cdr3_aa: CASSYAGGVGTEQFF
d_call: TRBD2
j_call: TRBJ2-1
clone_size: -
v_call: TRBV7-2

cdr3_nt: TGTGCCATCAGTGAGCCCGTTGGGAAGGGGTCCCTTGGGTCCGAGCAGTACTTC
cdr3_aa: CAISEPVGKGSLGSEQYF
d_call: -
j_call: TRBJ2-7
clone_size: -
v_call: TRBV10-3

cdr3_nt: TGCGCCAGCAGCTTGGTGCTAGCGGGAGGCACAGATACGCAGTATTTT
cdr3_aa: CASSLVLAGGTDTQYF
d_call: TRBD2
j_call: TRBJ2-3
clone_size: many
v_call: TRBV5-1

cdr3_nt: TGTGCCAGCAGTTTCCCAGGGTACGTTGAGCAGTTCTTC
cdr3_aa: CASSFPGYVEQFF
d_call: -
j_call: TRBJ2-1
clone_size: -
v_call: TRBV2

cdr3_nt: TGTGCCAGCTCACCACCGGGACGGCCAACCTACGAGCAGTACTTC
cdr3_aa: CASSPPGRPTYEQYF
d_call: -
j_call: TRBJ2-7
clone_size: -
v_call: TRBV18

cdr3_nt: TGTGCCAGCAGTTTATGGGCCCCGTGGACAGAGCAAGAGACCCAGTACTTC
cdr3_aa: CASSLWAPWTEQETQYF
d_call: -
j_call: TRBJ2-5
clone_size: -
v_call: TRBV12-3/TRBV12-4

cdr3_nt: TGTGCCAGTACACCTACGGGACAGGGCGGCACCGGGGAGCTGTTTTTT
cdr3_aa: CASTPTGQGGTGELFF
d_call: TRBD1
j_call: TRBJ2-2
clone_size: -
v_call: TRBV19

cdr3_nt: TGTGCCAGCAGCCCAACCGGGACAGGGGTCGATCAGCCCCAGCATTTT
cdr3_aa: CASSPTGTGVDQPQHF
d_call: TRBD1
j_call: TRBJ1-5
clone_size: -
v_call: TRBV6-1

cdr3_nt: TGTGCCAGCAGTGCCAGGGGCGTGAACACTGAAGCTTTCTTT
cdr3_aa: CASSARGVNTEAFF
d_call: -
j_call: TRBJ1-1
clone_size: -
v_call: TRBV2

cdr3_nt: TGTGCCAGCAGTGAAGAGGAGCGGGCACTAGCCAAAAACATTCAGTACTTC
cdr3_aa: CASSEEERALAKNIQYF
d_call: -
j_call: TRBJ2-4
clone_size: -
v_call: TRBV6-1

cdr3_nt: TGCGCCAGCAGCCCTAGCGGGAGAAACGAGCAGTACTTC
cdr3_aa: CASSPSGRNEQYF
d_call: TRBD2
j_call: TRBJ2-7
clone_size: many
v_call: TRBV5-1

cdr3_nt: TGTGCCAGCAGCTACCAGGACAGGCAAGAGACCCAGTACTTC
cdr3_aa: CASSYQDRQETQYF
d_call: TRBD1
j_call: TRBJ2-5
clone_size: -
v_call: TRBV5-6

cdr3_nt: TGTGCCAGCAGCTTAGAAGTTGGCAGGGGCTACGAGCAGTACTTC
cdr3_aa: CASSLEVGRGYEQYF
d_call: -
j_call: TRBJ2-7
clone_size: -
v_call: TRBV11-2

cdr3_nt: TGTGCCAGCAGCCAAGTTGTGAACTCACCCCTCCACTTT
cdr3_aa: CASSQVVNSPLHF
d_call: -
j_call: TRBJ1-6
clone_size: -
v_call: TRBV3-1

cdr3_nt: TGTGCCAGCAGCCCCAGGGTATTCGGTGGTCAAGGGAGCTCCTACAATGAGCAGTTCTTC
cdr3_aa: CASSPRVFGGQGSSYNEQFF
d_call: -
j_call: TRBJ2-1
clone_size: -
v_call: TRBV11-2

cdr3_nt: TGTGCCAGCAGTTATCCCAACAGGGGGCGGGGGACTGAAGCTTTCTTT
cdr3_aa: CASSYPNRGRGTEAFF
d_call: TRBD1
j_call: TRBJ1-1
clone_size: few
v_call: TRBV6-5

cdr3_nt: TGTGCCAGCAGTTTAGGGCCCTACCGGAGGGAGCAGTACTTC
cdr3_aa: CASSLGPYRREQYF
d_call: -
j_call: TRBJ2-7
clone_size: -
v_call: TRBV28

cdr3_nt: TGCGCCAGCAGCTTTTCCAGCGCGAACACCGGGGAGCTGTTTTTT
cdr3_aa: CASSFSSANTGELFF
d_call: -
j_call: TRBJ2-2
clone_size: -
v_call: TRBV5-1

cdr3_nt: TGCAGTGCCGAGATCAGGGGGACAGGGTATGGTGAGCAGTTCTTC
cdr3_aa: CSAEIRGTGYGEQFF
d_call: TRBD1
j_call: TRBJ2-1
clone_size: few
v_call: TRBV20-1

cdr3_nt: TGTGCCAGCAGTGACAGGGTCACGGCCAACGTCCTGACTTTC
cdr3_aa: CASSDRVTANVLTF
d_call: TRBD1
j_call: TRBJ2-6
clone_size: once
v_call: TRBV7-9

cdr3_nt: TGTGCCACCAGTGATTTAGGGACAGGGGTAGAGAATGAGCAGTTCTTC
cdr3_aa: CATSDLGTGVENEQFF
d_call: TRBD1
j_call: TRBJ2-1
clone_size: -
v_call: TRBV24-1

cdr3_nt: TGTGCCAGCAGCCAGGGGACAGGGACTGGTTCCTACGAGCAGTACTTC
cdr3_aa: CASSQGTGTGSYEQYF
d_call: TRBD1
j_call: TRBJ2-7
clone_size: -
v_call: TRBV3-1

cdr3_nt: TGTGCCAGCAGCATACGACAGGGGACCAAAAACATTCAGTACTTC
cdr3_aa: CASSIRQGTKNIQYF
d_call: TRBD1
j_call: TRBJ2-4
clone_size: few
v_call: TRBV12-3/TRBV12-4

cdr3_nt: TGTGCCAGCAGCGAAGGACATCCGGCAGATACGCAGTATTTT
cdr3_aa: CASSEGHPADTQYF
d_call: -
j_call: TRBJ2-3
clone_size: -
v_call: TRBV9

cdr3_nt: TGTGCCAGCAGGGGCACAGGGGGCGGACAGCCCCAGCATTTT
cdr3_aa: CASRGTGGGQPQHF
d_call: TRBD1
j_call: TRBJ1-5
clone_size: few
v_call: TRBV12-3/TRBV12-4

cdr3_nt: TGTGCCACCCGGGACAGGGAACAAGAGACCCAGTACTTC
cdr3_aa: CATRDREQETQYF
d_call: TRBD1
j_call: TRBJ2-5
clone_size: -
v_call: TRBV10-3

cdr3_nt: TGTGCCAGCAGCTTAGGGGGTGGGCTAGCGAGCACCACCGGGGAGCTGTTTTTT
cdr3_aa: CASSLGGGLASTTGELFF
d_call: -
j_call: TRBJ2-2
clone_size: few
v_call: TRBV7-8

cdr3_nt: TGCAGTGCTAGAGCCGAGGGGGCCGATACGCAGTATTTT
cdr3_aa: CSARAEGADTQYF
d_call: TRBD1
j_call: TRBJ2-3
clone_size: few
v_call: TRBV20-1

cdr3_nt: TGTGCCAGCTCAAGCCGGGCAGACAATGAGCAGTTCTTC
cdr3_aa: CASSSRADNEQFF
d_call: -
j_call: TRBJ2-1
clone_size: -
v_call: TRBV18

cdr3_nt: TGTGCCACCTCCCCAGGACAGGGAGTTTCCGGGGAGCTGTTTTTT
cdr3_aa: CATSPGQGVSGELFF
d_call: TRBD1
j_call: TRBJ2-2
clone_size: -
v_call: TRBV24-1

cdr3_nt: TGCAGTGCTAACGAGGACAGGGGAGATTATAGCAATCAGCCCCAGCATTTT
cdr3_aa: CSANEDRGDYSNQPQHF
d_call: TRBD1
j_call: TRBJ1-5
clone_size: few
v_call: TRBV20-1

cdr3_nt: TGCAGCGGGGGGGGACAGCTCAAATACACAGATACGCAGTATTTT
cdr3_aa: CSGGGQLKYTDTQYF
d_call: -
j_call: TRBJ2-3
clone_size: -
v_call: TRBV29-1

cdr3_nt: TGCAGTGCCTTACACAGCTCTGGAAACACCATATATTTT
cdr3_aa: CSALHSSGNTIYF
d_call: -
j_call: TRBJ1-3
clone_size: -
v_call: TRBV20-1

cdr3_nt: TGTGCCCACAGCGGGACAGATAATTCACCCCTCCACTTT
cdr3_aa: CAHSGTDNSPLHF
d_call: TRBD1
j_call: TRBJ1-6
clone_size: -
v_call: TRBV10-3

cdr3_nt: TGTGCCAGCAGCTTAGCGGGGGCCAATTCCTACGAGCAGTACTTC
cdr3_aa: CASSLAGANSYEQYF
d_call: -
j_call: TRBJ2-7
clone_size: few
v_call: TRBV7-9

cdr3_nt: TGCAGCGTTGACCAGGCGGGCACTAGCACAGATACGCAGTATTTT
cdr3_aa: CSVDQAGTSTDTQYF
d_call: -
j_call: TRBJ2-3
clone_size: -
v_call: TRBV29-1

cdr3_nt: TGTGCCAGCAGCGCGAGGACTAGCGGGATCTACGAGCAGTACTTC
cdr3_aa: CASSARTSGIYEQYF
d_call: TRBD2
j_call: TRBJ2-7
clone_size: few
v_call: TRBV7-8

cdr3_nt: TGTGCCAGCAGCCCCCTGAGGACAGGAGAGGCGACCCAGTACTTC
cdr3_aa: CASSPLRTGEATQYF
d_call: TRBD1
j_call: TRBJ2-5
clone_size: few
v_call: TRBV5-5

cdr3_nt: TGCGCCAGCAGCCTCACAACAGGGGGGGAGGAAGGCTACACCTTC
cdr3_aa: CASSLTTGGEEGYTF
d_call: TRBD1
j_call: TRBJ1-2
clone_size: few
v_call: TRBV5-1

cdr3_nt: TGTGCCAGCAGTTTACTAGCGGGAATCTACAATGAGCAGTTCTTC
cdr3_aa: CASSLLAGIYNEQFF
d_call: TRBD2
j_call: TRBJ2-1
clone_size: -
v_call: TRBV12-3/TRBV12-4

cdr3_nt: TGTGCCAGCAGGCAAGCGGGAGCGGCCACCGGGGAGCTGTTTTTT
cdr3_aa: CASRQAGAATGELFF
d_call: TRBD2
j_call: TRBJ2-2
clone_size: -
v_call: TRBV7-2

cdr3_nt: TGTGCCACCAGCAGGGGGGACAGGGGGCGGCCCAATGAGCAGTTCTTC
cdr3_aa: CATSRGDRGRPNEQFF
d_call: TRBD1
j_call: TRBJ2-1
clone_size: -
v_call: TRBV15

cdr3_nt: TGTGCCAGCAGTGGGGGACAGGGGGGCGAGACCCAGTACTTC
cdr3_aa: CASSGGQGGETQYF
d_call: TRBD1
j_call: TRBJ2-5
clone_size: -
v_call: TRBV6-1

cdr3_nt: TGTGCCAGCAGCCACGGGACGGAGAACACCGGGGAGCTGTTTTTT
cdr3_aa: CASSHGTENTGELFF
d_call: -
j_call: TRBJ2-2
clone_size: few
v_call: TRBV3-1

cdr3_nt: TGCAGTGCTAGAGGTGCGGGGGGGTCCCAAGAGACCCAGTACTTC
cdr3_aa: CSARGAGGSQETQYF
d_call: TRBD2
j_call: TRBJ2-5
clone_size: -
v_call: TRBV20-1